This T cell receptor (beta chain) was identified in a study of blood T cell repertoires in COVID-19. The V gene end was trimmed by 7 bases and the J gene end by 1 base; junction bases not matched to a gene: 8. Germline assignment: CDR1 SNHLY and CDR2 FYNNEI. The CDR3 sequence is 15 residues long. The assay was immunoSEQ multiplex PCR, and TCRdb's table has in-frame clones only and misses some. The table has 90,000 or so clones, roughly 85% seen once. The clonotype was recovered from a human donor in a cohort sampled during active COVID-19. The source material was peripheral blood. The rearrangement links TRBV2 to TRBJ1-1; 8 nucleotides match TRBD1. The CDR3, as DNA: TGTGCCAGCATTTGGACAGGGTGGGGGAACACTGAAGCTTTCTTT. It codes for CASIWTGWGNTEAFF.